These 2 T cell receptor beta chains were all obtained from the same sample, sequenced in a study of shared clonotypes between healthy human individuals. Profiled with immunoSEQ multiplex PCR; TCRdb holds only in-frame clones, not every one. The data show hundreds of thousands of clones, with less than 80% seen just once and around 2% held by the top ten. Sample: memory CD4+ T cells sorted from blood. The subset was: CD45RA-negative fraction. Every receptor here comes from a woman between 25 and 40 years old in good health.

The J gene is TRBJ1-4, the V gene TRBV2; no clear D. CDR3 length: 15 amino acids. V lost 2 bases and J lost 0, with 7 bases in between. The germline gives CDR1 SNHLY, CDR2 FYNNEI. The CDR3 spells CASSEQQTTNEKLFF. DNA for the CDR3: TGTGCCAGCAGTGAACAACAGACAACTAATGAAAAACTGTTTTTT.

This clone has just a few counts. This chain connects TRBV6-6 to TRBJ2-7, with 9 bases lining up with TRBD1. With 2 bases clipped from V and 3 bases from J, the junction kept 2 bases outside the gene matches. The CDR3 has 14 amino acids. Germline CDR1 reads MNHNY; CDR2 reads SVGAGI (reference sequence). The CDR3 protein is CASSYPGQGYEQYF. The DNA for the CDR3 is TGTGCCAGCAGTTACCCGGGACAGGGCTACGAGCAGTACTTC.